These 15 T cell receptor beta chains originate from one sample sequenced in a study of cytomegalovirus exposure and HLA in healthy donors. In the PCR, 60 Vbeta and 13 Jbeta primers were used. Libraries were prepared by immunoSEQ multiplex PCR; TCRdb keeps only in-frame clonotypes and omits some of them. The table has 100,000 to 150,000 clones, 80% seen once. Sequenced sample: PBMCs. The receptors stem from a female donor in good health and CMV-seronegative.

The chain links TRBV9 to TRBJ2-3; weak D call: TRBD1 (6 bases). The CDR3 extends over 15 amino acids. The V gene lost 4 bases and the J gene lost 2 bases, with 14 bases spanning the gap. Germline loops: CDR1 SGDLS, CDR2 YYNGEE. The CDR3 loop is CASSPWDIVTDTQYF. DNA for the CDR3: TGTGCCAGCAGCCCCTGGGACATCGTCACAGATACGCAGTATTTT.

The CDR3 protein is CASSLDRQGLAYEQYF. CDR3 DNA sequence: TGCGCCAGCAGCCTTGATCGACAGGGACTAGCCTACGAGCAGTACTTC. This chain connects TRBV4-1 to TRBJ2-7; perhaps TRBD2 as D (8 bases). From germline, CDR1 is MGHRA and CDR2 YSYEKL. Trimming left V 4 bases short and J 2 bases short, with 18 bases between. The length of the CDR3 is 16 residues.

A few counts support this clone. The gene calls are TRBV30 and TRBJ2-5; a weak D match, TRBD1 (6 bases). V lost 1 base, J lost 3 bases, and 6 bases lay in between. This CDR3 contains 12 residues. Germline V gene data show CDR1 as GTSNPN and CDR2 as SVGIG (reference sequence). The CDR3 coding sequence is TGTGCCTGGAGTGGGACAGAAGAGACCCAGTACTTC. Protein product: CAWSGTEETQYF.

CDR3 in amino acids: CASRQIAGGPRGTGELFF. Here the CDR3 DNA reads TGTGCCAGCAGACAGATAGCGGGAGGACCGCGCGGCACCGGGGAGCTGTTTTTT. The chain combines TRBV28 with TRBJ2-2; 10 bases agree with TRBD2. Per germline, CDR1 MDHEN and CDR2 SYDVKM. J was trimmed by 4 bases and V by 6 bases; bases with no gene match: 14. The CDR3 consists of 18 residues.

The chain employs TRBV2 and TRBJ1-4; 7 nucleotides match TRBD1. J gave up 6 bases and V 7 bases, and 11 bases lay outside the gene matches. The germline V gene has CDR1 SNHLY and CDR2 FYNNEI. The CDR3 length is 15 residues. The CDR3 region has the DNA TGTGCCAGCACTAGCTGGGACAGTCGAGATGAAAAACTGTTTTTT. It encodes CASTSWDSRDEKLFF.

The gene calls are TRBV15 and TRBJ2-2; a possible D gene is TRBD2 (6 bases). Trimming pared 4 bases from V and 4 bases from J, leaving 13 bases between. Germline loops: CDR1 LNHNV, CDR2 YYDKDF (reference sequence). CDR3 length equals 15 residues. CDR3 amino acids: CATSTRTGGTGELFF. The CDR3 DNA reads as TGTGCCACCAGCACCCGAACCGGGGGCACCGGGGAGCTGTTTTTT. Variable domain in full (rest from reference TRBV15 and TRBJ2-2): DAMVIQNPRYQVTQFGKPVTLSCSQTLNHNVMYWYQQKSSQAPKLLFHYYDKDFNNEADTPDNFQSRRPNTSFCFLDIRSPGLGDTAMYLCATSTRTGGTGELFFGEGSRLTVL.

The chain links TRBV27 to TRBJ2-3; D not certain. The CDR3 runs to 15 residues. Germline CDR1 reads MNHEY; CDR2 reads SMNVEV (reference sequence). Trimming took 1 base from V and 4 from J, leaving 12 bases between them. The CDR3 spells CASSLLSGLSDTQYF. DNA for the CDR3: TGTGCCAGCAGTTTATTGTCCGGTTTGTCAGATACGCAGTATTTT.

This sequence joins TRBV4-1 and TRBJ1-1, with unresolved D. V was cut by 2 bases and J by 4 bases, with 20 bases left in between. The CDR3 spans 17 residues. In germline, CDR1 is MGHRA, CDR2 YSYEKL. CDR3 DNA sequence: TGCGCCAGCAGCCAAACAACCGCAGGCGGGCCGGGCACTGAAGCTTTCTTT. Its translation is CASSQTTAGGPGTEAFF.

V usage is TRBV7-5 and J usage is TRBJ1-4; the table gives TRBD1 as D, unverified against the DNA. TRBV7-5 is termed a pseudogene. The CDR3 is 14 residues long. In DNA, the CDR3 is TGTGCCAGAAGTTCCCGGGACAGAATTGAAAAACTGTTTTTT. This translates into CARSSRDRIEKLFF.

The chain has TRBV30 and TRBJ1-5, with D possibly matching TRBD1 (6 bases). Trimming removed 1 base from V and 5 bases from J, with 12 bases in between. Germline V CDR1 and CDR2: GTSNPN, SVGIG (reference sequence). The CDR3 length is 14 residues. CDR3 loop: CAWSAGQSHQPQHF. CDR3 sequence (DNA): TGTGCCTGGAGTGCCGGACAGTCCCATCAGCCCCAGCATTTT.

This clone was observed a handful of times. The rearrangement joins TRBV18 to TRBJ2-7; D is possibly TRBD2 (6 bases). From germline, CDR1 is KGHSH and CDR2 LQKENI. V dropped 4 bases and J dropped 5 bases, with 9 bases sitting between them. CDR3 length: 12 residues. The DNA for the CDR3 is TGTGCCAGCTCACTCCAGCGGGACGAGCAGTACTTC. This encodes CASSLQRDEQYF.

This clone appeared once. The rearrangement links TRBV2 to TRBJ2-3; TRBD1 agrees at 8 bases. The ends lost 5 bases at V and 1 base at J; junction bases unmatched: 8. This CDR3 contains 16 residues. CDR1 and CDR2 from the germline V gene are SNHLY and FYNNEI. The CDR3 region is CASSSIQGVGTDTQYF. The CDR3 coding sequence is TGTGCCAGCAGTTCTATACAGGGGGTGGGCACAGATACGCAGTATTTT.

This clone was seen a few times. V is TRBV6-1 and J is TRBJ1-2; no firm D call. The CDR3 is 15 amino acids. CDR1 is MNHNS, CDR2 SASEGT, per germline. Trimming shortened V by 0 bases and J by 11 bases, and 19 bases separated the two germline ends. CDR3 sequence: CASSEAGTLRETYTF. The CDR3 nucleotides read TGTGCCAGCAGTGAAGCGGGAACTCTGAGGGAGACTTACACCTTC.

V and J are TRBV2 and TRBJ2-5, with D perhaps TRBD1 (6 bases). The DNA matches TRBJ2-7 better at its end, which makes the J call doubtful. This CDR3 is built from 15 residues. Germline V gene sequence: CDR1 SNHLY, CDR2 FYNNEI. CDR3 sequence reads: CASSLATGSSYEQYF. The CDR3 DNA reads TGTGCCAGCAGTCTCGCAACAGGGTCTAGTTACGAGCAGTACTTC.

The genes are TRBV28 and TRBJ2-5; 10 bases align to TRBD2. The closer fit of TRBJ2-7 to the DNA end suggests the J call may be wrong. Germline V CDR1 and CDR2: MDHEN, SYDVKM. This CDR3 has 15 residues. Here the CDR3 reads CASSLYASGSYEQYF. The CDR3 DNA is TGTGCCAGCAGTTTATATGCTAGCGGGAGTTACGAGCAGTACTTC.